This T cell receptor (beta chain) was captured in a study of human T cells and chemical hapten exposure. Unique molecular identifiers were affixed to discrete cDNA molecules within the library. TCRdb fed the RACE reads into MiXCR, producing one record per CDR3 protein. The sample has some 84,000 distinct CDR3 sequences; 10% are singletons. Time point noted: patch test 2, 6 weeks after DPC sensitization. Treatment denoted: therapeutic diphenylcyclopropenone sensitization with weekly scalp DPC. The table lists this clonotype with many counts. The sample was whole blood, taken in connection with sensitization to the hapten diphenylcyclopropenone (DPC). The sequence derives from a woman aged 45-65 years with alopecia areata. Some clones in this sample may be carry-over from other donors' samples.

For the CDR3, the DNA is TGTGCCAGCAGTACCCTGACAGGGAGGGAAAATGAGCAGTTCTTC. Protein sequence: CASSTLTGRENEQFF. The chain is built from TRBV6-1 and TRBJ2-1; possibly TRBD1 or TRBD2 for D (7 bases each). The CDR3 is made up of 15 amino acids. Germline V lookup: CDR1 MNHNS, CDR2 SASEGT. V lost 5 bases, J lost 7 bases, and 18 bases lay in between.